Listed here are 25 T cell receptor beta chains from one sample, sequenced in a study of T cells in narcolepsy. The method was immunoSEQ multiplex PCR; TCRdb's version includes in-frame clones alone and lacks a portion of them. The sample carries 35,000 to 40,000 clones, about 85% recorded once. Sequencing used CD45RA- memory CD4+ T cells from PBMCs. The receptors were gathered from a human donor with narcolepsy.

The chain recombines TRBV6-6 with TRBJ1-5, with D possibly being TRBD1 (5 bases). Germline V gene sequence: CDR1 MNHNY, CDR2 SVGAGI (reference sequence). CDR3 length equals 13 residues. The CDR3 here is CALAQGGNQPQHF. CDR3 sequence (DNA): TGTGCTCTAGCCCAGGGAGGCAATCAGCCCCAGCATTTT.

The chain couples TRBV7-2 to TRBJ1-2, with D hard to call. Germline-derived CDR1 and CDR2 are SGHTA and FQGNSA. V dropped 2 bases and J dropped 5 bases, with 18 bases sitting between them. This CDR3 has 16 amino acids. CDR3 sequence reads: CASSLKGSKSGYGYTF. CDR3 DNA sequence: TGTGCCAGCAGCTTAAAAGGGTCAAAAAGTGGGTATGGCTACACCTTC.

CDR3 coding DNA: TGCGCCAGCAGCCGCATCCTGACAGGGGGCTCCTACAATGAGCAGTTCTTC. It is translated as CASSRILTGGSYNEQFF. The chain joins TRBV4-3 to TRBJ2-1, with 9 nucleotides matching TRBD1. Trimming took 4 bases from V and 0 from J; bases not matched to a gene: 7. CDR3 size: 17 residues. Per germline, CDR1 LGHNA and CDR2 YSLEER.

The chain couples TRBV6-1 to TRBJ1-6; possible D gene TRBD1, 6 bases. V was trimmed by 5 bases and J by 9 bases, leaving 11 bases between them. Germline V gene data show CDR1 as MNHNS and CDR2 as SASEGT. The CDR3 length is 13 residues. CDR3 residues: CASSTPDSSPLHF. CDR3 bases: TGTGCCAGCAGTACCCCGGACAGTTCACCCCTCCACTTT.

The V call is TRBV28, the J call TRBJ1-2, with D perhaps TRBD1 (6 bases). The CDR3 is 12 amino acids. V was clipped by 9 bases and J by 4 bases, with 12 bases between them. Germline-derived CDR1 and CDR2 are MDHEN and SYDVKM. The CDR3 bases are TGTGCCAGTTCCGGGACAACCTATGGCTACACCTTC. Protein product: CASSGTTYGYTF.

V usage is TRBV6-1 and J usage is TRBJ2-7; D is ambiguous. V was shortened by 3 bases and J by 0 bases, with 12 bases between the two germline ends. The CDR3 is 15 residues long. The germline V gene encodes CDR1 MNHNS and CDR2 SASEGT. CDR3 loop: CASSDGPPSSYEQYF. CDR3 DNA sequence: TGTGCCAGCAGTGATGGACCTCCGAGCTCCTACGAGCAGTACTTC.

The rearrangement joins TRBV5-1 to TRBJ2-1, with D possibly being TRBD2 (5 bases). Germline lookup yields CDR1 SGHRS and CDR2 YFSETQ. The CDR3 totals 15 residues. Trimming left V 7 bases short and J 0 bases short, with 14 bases between. DNA of the CDR3: TGCGCCAGCGGCGGACTGCAGAGCTCCTACAATGAGCAGTTCTTC. It codes for CASGGLQSSYNEQFF.

This chain uses TRBV9 with TRBJ2-7; TRBD2 matches at 10 bases. The CDR3 loop spans 15 amino acids. Trimming at V came to 0 bases and at J to 7 bases, leaving 7 bases not matched to a gene. CDR1 is SGDLS and CDR2 is YYNGEE in the germline V gene. CDR3 DNA: TGTGCCAGCAGCGTAGGAAGCGGGGGGGCCGGGGAGCAGTACTTC. It translates to CASSVGSGGAGEQYF.

Written as DNA, the CDR3 is TGTGCCAGCAGCCCGGGCGGCCCTGGAGGCTACACCTTC. Translation gives CASSPGGPGGYTF. The J gene is TRBJ1-2, the V gene TRBV5-6; no reliable D call. With 4 bases removed from V and 8 bases from J, the gap between germline ends came to 15 bases. The CDR3 is 13 amino acids. From germline, CDR1 is SGHDT and CDR2 YYEEEE.

In its sample, this clone was seen once. The chain carries TRBV4-2 and TRBJ2-7; 8 nucleotides line up with TRBD1. V shed 1 base, J shed 2 bases, and the junction held 4 bases outside the gene matches. CDR1 is LGHNA, CDR2 YNFKEQ, per germline. The CDR3 is 15 residues long. As DNA, the CDR3 is TGTGCCAGCAGCCAAGCCCCAGGGGGCGCCTACGAGCAGTACTTC. Translation: CASSQAPGGAYEQYF.

The chain recombines TRBV6-1 with TRBJ2-7; D is ambiguous. Germline V gives CDR1 MNHNS, CDR2 SASEGT. V shed 8 bases and J shed 3 bases, with 14 bases lying between them. The CDR3 runs 13 residues. CDR3 DNA sequence: TGTGCCAGCTCCCGACTTACGGGCTACGAGCAGTACTTC. As protein: CASSRLTGYEQYF.

This clone was seen a few times. The chain carries TRBV19 and TRBJ1-1; a weak D match, TRBD1 (5 bases). The V and J ends lost 3 bases and 4 bases respectively, with 18 bases between them. Germline values: CDR1 LNHDA, CDR2 SQIVND (reference sequence). CDR3 length equals 16 residues. The CDR3 region has the DNA TGTGCCAGTAGTATGGGTCCGGGACCCCGAGGCACTGAAGCTTTCTTT. This encodes CASSMGPGPRGTEAFF.

J is TRBJ2-6 and V is TRBV7-9; tentative D call: TRBD1 (6 bases). Per the germline V gene, CDR1 is SEHNR and CDR2 is FQNEAQ (reference sequence). This CDR3 contains 18 residues. Trimming removed 0 bases from V and 1 base from J, with 13 bases in between. The CDR3: CASSLAGATTSGANVLTF. CDR3 DNA: TGTGCCAGCAGCTTAGCGGGGGCGACGACATCTGGGGCCAACGTCCTGACTTTC.

This chain connects TRBV5-1 to TRBJ2-3, with TRBD2 matching 7 bases. The CDR3 is 14 amino acids. The V gene end was trimmed by 2 bases and the J gene end by 2 bases; junction bases not matched to a gene: 2. CDR1 is SGHRS and CDR2 is YFSETQ in the germline V gene. The CDR3 DNA is TGCGCCAGCAGCTTCGGGGGGTACACAGATACGCAGTATTTT. This gives the protein CASSFGGYTDTQYF.

The chain is built from TRBV10-2 and TRBJ2-1, with a possible D match to TRBD1 (6 bases). This CDR3 has 14 residues. Trimming pared 1 base from V and 7 bases from J, leaving 11 bases between. In germline, CDR1 is WSHSY, CDR2 SAAADI. CDR3 in amino acids: CASSEWLGGNEQFF. The CDR3, as DNA: TGCGCCAGCAGTGAGTGGCTAGGGGGTAATGAGCAGTTCTTC.

J is TRBJ2-1 and V is TRBV5-1; 12 positions match TRBD2. Germline lookup yields CDR1 SGHRS and CDR2 YFSETQ. The CDR3 has 18 residues. After removal of 0 bases from V and 6 bases from J, the junction contained 10 bases not matched to a gene. CDR3 loop: CASSLAKTSGGGRNEQFF. The CDR3 nucleotides read TGCGCCAGCAGCTTGGCAAAGACTAGCGGGGGAGGCCGCAATGAGCAGTTCTTC.

V and J are TRBV6-5 and TRBJ2-2, with a possible D match to TRBD1 (6 bases). The CDR3 contains 13 residues. V gave up 4 bases and J gave up 6 bases, with 9 bases separating them. CDR1 and CDR2 (germline): MNHEY, SVGAGI. The CDR3 DNA reads as TGTGCCAGCAGTTCCAGGGGCCCCGGGGAGCTGTTTTTT. Translated, it gives CASSSRGPGELFF.

This clone was seen more than once but under ten times. V usage is TRBV14 and J usage is TRBJ1-2; the D is unclear. The length of the CDR3 is 15 residues. Germline CDR1 SGHDN, CDR2 FVKESK. Trimming pared 5 bases from V and 4 bases from J, leaving 17 bases between. CDR3 protein: CASSFNPGPLYGYTF. The DNA for the CDR3 is TGTGCCAGCAGCTTTAATCCAGGACCCCTCTATGGCTACACCTTC.

The chain employs TRBV5-1 and TRBJ1-1; 7 nucleotides line up with TRBD1. The CDR3 sequence is 13 residues long. The germline V gene has CDR1 SGHRS and CDR2 YFSETQ. J gave up 5 bases and V 7 bases, and 8 bases lay outside the gene matches. This CDR3 is CASARQGDTEAFF. CDR3 nucleotides: TGCGCCAGCGCCCGGCAGGGGGATACTGAAGCTTTCTTT.

This clone has only a few counts. The chain recombines TRBV19 with TRBJ1-4; maybe TRBD1 (6 bases). Trimming removed 2 bases at V and 7 bases at J, with 14 bases between. Germline V CDR1 and CDR2: LNHDA, SQIVND (reference sequence). There are 15 residues in the CDR3. The CDR3 loop reads CASSIPRRGGEKLFF. CDR3 sequence (DNA): TGTGCCAGTAGTATACCTCGCAGGGGCGGTGAAAAACTGTTTTTT.

The chain recombines TRBV18 with TRBJ2-3; D is undetermined. The CDR3 totals 11 residues. V lost 7 bases, J lost 2 bases, and 4 bases lay in between. Germline CDR1 is KGHSH and CDR2 is LQKENI. CDR3 sequence: CASFHTDTQYF. CDR3 DNA sequence: TGTGCCAGCTTCCACACAGATACGCAGTATTTT.

The chain carries TRBV11-2 and TRBJ2-7; 7 nucleotides match TRBD2. The CDR3 consists of 16 residues. CDR1 and CDR2 from the germline V gene are SGHAT and FQNNGV. Losses at the gene ends were 5 bases for V and 0 bases for J; bases not matched to a gene: 10. The CDR3 coding sequence is TGTGCCAGCAGCCTCCCGGGGCTAGCGGACTCCTACGAGCAGTACTTC. This sequence encodes CASSLPGLADSYEQYF.

This clone was found once. This CDR3 reads CASSWSSGGARETQYF. In nucleotides, the CDR3 is TGTGCCAGTAGTTGGTCTAGCGGGGGGGCCCGAGAGACCCAGTACTTC. J is TRBJ2-5 and V is TRBV19; 12 bases agree with TRBD2. CDR1 LNHDA and CDR2 SQIVND come from the germline V gene (reference sequence). Trimming cost V 5 bases and J 4 bases; bases outside gene matches: 8. This CDR3 has 16 amino acids.

The chain combines TRBV18 with TRBJ1-2; 7 bases map to TRBD1. The CDR3 is 13 residues long. Germline lookup yields CDR1 KGHSH and CDR2 LQKENI. V was clipped by 3 bases and J by 5 bases; unmatched bases: 3. The DNA for the CDR3 is TGTGCCAGCTCACCCACGACAGGGTATGGCTACACCTTC. Protein: CASSPTTGYGYTF. The full variable domain, with the rest looked up from reference TRBV18 and TRBJ1-2, is NAGVMQNPRHLVRRRGQEARLRCSPMKGHSHVYWYRQLPEEGLKFMVYLQKENIIDESGMPKERFSAEFPKEGPSILRIQQVVRGDSAAYFCASSPTTGYGYTFGSGTRLTVV.

This chain joins TRBV28 and TRBJ1-4; D gene ambiguous. The germline gives CDR1 MDHEN, CDR2 SYDVKM. Trimming cost V 6 bases and J 8 bases, with 22 bases left between them. The CDR3 is 16 residues long. The CDR3 here is CASRSRVTAPKEKLFF. Written as DNA, the CDR3 is TGTGCCAGCAGATCGAGGGTGACGGCCCCCAAGGAAAAACTGTTTTTT.